Each of the 20 T cell receptor beta chains below was sequenced from the same sample in a study of radiotherapy plus CTLA-4 blockade in lung cancer. The assay was immunoSEQ multiplex PCR, and TCRdb's table has in-frame clones only and misses some. The sample records some 60,000 clones, 77% being singletons. The sequencing used peripheral blood, collected from a patient treated with radiotherapy plus ipilimumab. The receptors were gathered from a human donor with non-small cell lung cancer who had a partial response to radiotherapy plus ipilimumab.

CDR3 sequence (DNA): TGTGCCAGCAGCTCATGGACAGGGGATAGCACAGATACGCAGTATTTT. Translation: CASSSWTGDSTDTQYF. The chain employs TRBV7-9 and TRBJ2-3; 9 nucleotides agree with TRBD1. J lost 0 bases, V lost 4 bases, and 5 bases had no gene match. Germline V lookup: CDR1 SEHNR, CDR2 FQNEAQ (reference sequence). This CDR3 region has 16 residues.

The rearrangement links TRBV7-2 to TRBJ2-7; possibly TRBD2 for D (6 bases). The germline V gene has CDR1 SGHTA and CDR2 FQGNSA. This CDR3 comprises 14 residues. With 5 bases removed from V and 6 bases from J, the gap between germline ends came to 17 bases. CDR3: CASSLLTSIGEQYF. Here the CDR3 DNA reads TGTGCCAGCAGCCTACTCACTAGCATCGGCGAGCAGTACTTC. The full variable domain, completed using reference TRBV7-2 and TRBJ2-7, is GAGVSQSPSNKVTEKGKDVELRCDPISGHTALYWYRQSLGQGLEFLIYFQGNSAPDKSGLPSDRFSAERTGGSVSTLTIQRTQQEDSAVYLCASSLLTSIGEQYFGPGTRLTVT.

In this sample, this clone turned up a few times. This chain links TRBV6-6 with TRBJ2-7, with 8 nucleotides matching TRBD1. The CDR3 runs to 14 residues. Germline V gene lookup returns CDR1 MNHNY and CDR2 SVGAGI (reference sequence). Unmatched junction bases numbered 6, after V lost 5 bases and J lost 3 bases. CDR3 bases: TGTGCCAGCAGTACCGGACAGGGATTCTACGAGCAGTACTTC. Translation gives CASSTGQGFYEQYF.

The rearrangement joins TRBV6-5 to TRBJ2-2; D remains unclear. Germline loops: CDR1 MNHEY, CDR2 SVGAGI. The CDR3 spans 16 residues. V lost 0 bases and J 0 bases, leaving 8 bases between the germline ends. This CDR3 reads CASSYSPEANTGELFF. The CDR3 region has the DNA TGTGCCAGCAGTTACTCGCCAGAAGCGAACACCGGGGAGCTGTTTTTT.

The chain carries TRBV4-1 and TRBJ2-3, with TRBD2 matching 10 bases. Germline V gene sequence: CDR1 MGHRA, CDR2 YSYEKL. CDR3 length: 17 residues. The V and J ends lost 3 bases and 1 base, in that order; junction bases with no gene match: 7. CDR3: CASSQDFTSGGTDTQYF. The DNA for the CDR3 is TGCGCCAGCAGCCAGGACTTCACTAGCGGGGGCACAGATACGCAGTATTTT.

The chain recombines TRBV4-1 with TRBJ1-5; 7 bases are shared with TRBD1. This CDR3 is 15 amino acids long. Germline CDR1 is MGHRA and CDR2 is YSYEKL. V lost 2 bases to trimming and J lost 6 bases; unmatched junction nucleotides: 7. CDR3 coding DNA: TGCGCCAGCAGCCAACGACAGGGTGAAAGTCAGCCCCAGCATTTT. It codes for CASSQRQGESQPQHF.

The rearrangement links TRBV7-2 to TRBJ1-6; D remains unclear. This CDR3 spans 12 amino acids. Germline loops: CDR1 SGHTA, CDR2 FQGNSA. V was pared by 5 bases and J by 10 bases, with 9 bases between. CDR3 DNA: TGTGCCAGCAGCCTTCCGGGGTCACCCCTCCACTTT. Its protein product is CASSLPGSPLHF.

This clone was counted only a few times. V and J are TRBV29-1 and TRBJ2-1; D call uncertain. Germline loops: CDR1 SQVTM, CDR2 ANQGSEA. CDR3 length equals 9 residues. The V and J ends lost 0 bases and 12 bases respectively, with 3 bases between them. CDR3 amino acids: CSVEDGQFF. Written as DNA, the CDR3 is TGCAGCGTTGAAGACGGGCAGTTCTTC.

The chain combines TRBV6-5 with TRBJ2-5; 10 bases map to TRBD2. Germline values: CDR1 MNHEY, CDR2 SVGAGI. Losses at the gene ends were 0 bases for V and 3 bases for J; bases not matched to a gene: 4. The CDR3 runs to 16 residues. The CDR3 loop is CASSYSNLAGEETQYF. CDR3 nucleotide sequence: TGTGCCAGCAGTTACTCGAATCTAGCGGGGGAAGAGACCCAGTACTTC.

The J gene is TRBJ1-4, the V gene TRBV5-1; D is perhaps TRBD1 (6 bases). Germline loops: CDR1 SGHRS, CDR2 YFSETQ. CDR3 length: 16 amino acids. The ends were cut back, 0 bases at V and 7 bases at J, with 16 bases in the middle. The CDR3 reads CASSLDGDRTGEKLFF. In DNA form, the CDR3 reads TGCGCCAGCAGCTTGGACGGTGACAGGACGGGTGAAAAACTGTTTTTT.

A single count supports this clone. The chain is built from TRBV6-1 and TRBJ1-5; 7 bases are shared with TRBD1. CDR1 MNHNS and CDR2 SASEGT come from the germline V gene. J lost 4 bases, V lost 3 bases, and 0 bases had no gene match. The CDR3 is 13 amino acids. The CDR3 sequence: CASSDRGNQPQHF. The CDR3 coding sequence is TGTGCCAGCAGTGACAGGGGGAATCAGCCCCAGCATTTT.

The chain is built from TRBV21-1 and TRBJ1-5; the D call TRBD1 from the table was never checked on the DNA. TRBV21-1 is a recognized pseudogene. The CDR3 has 17 amino acids. DNA for the CDR3: TGTGCCAGCAGGGGGGCCGGGACAGGGGTGGGCAATCAGCCCCAGCATTTT. Encoded protein: CASRGAGTGVGNQPQHF.

This sequence joins TRBV27 and TRBJ1-5, with a tentative D call TRBD1 (6 bases). The CDR3 runs 17 residues. Germline CDR1 MNHEY, CDR2 SMNVEV (reference sequence). The V and J ends lost 3 bases and 0 bases respectively, with 15 bases between them. CDR3 loop: CASSFGQLRYSNQPQHF. As DNA, the CDR3 is TGTGCCAGCAGTTTCGGACAGCTTAGGTATAGCAATCAGCCCCAGCATTTT.

This chain connects TRBV11-2 to TRBJ1-1; 9 nucleotides agree with TRBD1. The CDR3 is made up of 13 amino acids. Germline CDR1 and CDR2: SGHAT and FQNNGV. V was clipped by 5 bases and J by 4 bases; unmatched bases: 2. The CDR3 DNA follows: TGTGCCAGCAGCAGGGACAGGGCCACTGAAGCTTTCTTT. Translating it yields CASSRDRATEAFF.

This clone was seen a few times. Other nucleotide sequences in the sample specify the same CDR3. CDR3 sequence reads: CASSATVSYNEQFF. The CDR3 nucleotides are TGTGCCAGCAGCGCAACAGTTTCCTACAATGAGCAGTTCTTC. The chain combines TRBV7-9 with TRBJ2-1; D is unresolved. The CDR3 sequence is 14 residues long. CDR1 SEHNR and CDR2 FQNEAQ come from the germline V gene (reference sequence). Trimming stripped 5 bases from V and 1 base from J, with 9 bases between.

The J gene is TRBJ2-7, the V gene TRBV18; 11 positions agree with TRBD2. Germline V gene lookup returns CDR1 KGHSH and CDR2 LQKENI. This CDR3 region has 15 residues. Losses at the gene ends were 3 bases for V and 2 bases for J; bases not matched to a gene: 3. Written as DNA, the CDR3 is TGTGCCAGCTCACCGGGGACTAGCGGAACCTACGAGCAGTACTTC. Its protein product is CASSPGTSGTYEQYF.

This chain joins TRBV28 and TRBJ2-2, with no clear D. V gave up 5 bases and J gave up 1 base, with 14 bases separating them. CDR3 length: 16 residues. Germline CDR1 and CDR2: MDHEN and SYDVKM. This chain's CDR3 is CASSRPSVLNTGELFF. The CDR3 DNA sequence: TGTGCCAGCAGTCGGCCCAGCGTACTGAACACCGGGGAGCTGTTTTTT. The whole variable domain, remainder taken from reference TRBV28 and TRBJ2-2, is DVKVTQSSRYLVKRTGEKVFLECVQDMDHENMFWYRQDPGLGLRLIYFSYDVKMKEKGDIPEGYSVSREKKERFSLILESASTNQTSMYLCASSRPSVLNTGELFFGEGSRLTVL.

This chain joins TRBV5-1 and TRBJ2-5; 10 bases are a match to TRBD2. CDR3 length: 16 residues. J was trimmed by 2 bases and V by 4 bases; bases with no gene match: 8. The germline CDR1 and CDR2 sequences are SGHRS and YFSETQ. The CDR3 here is CASSLPLAGDQETQYF. CDR3 nucleotide sequence: TGCGCCAGCAGCCTGCCCCTAGCGGGGGATCAAGAGACCCAGTACTTC.

The V gene is TRBV6-5, the J gene TRBJ2-2; 11 bases agree with TRBD1. CDR1 is MNHEY and CDR2 is SVGAGI in the germline V gene. V lost 2 bases and J lost 7; bases outside the gene matches: 3. CDR3 size: 15 residues. The CDR3 bases are TGTGCCAGCAGTTACGGGACAGGGGGATTCGGGGAGCTGTTTTTT. Its protein is CASSYGTGGFGELFF.

This clone was counted between two and nine times. The rearrangement joins TRBV6-1 to TRBJ2-7; TRBD1 aligns across 7 bases. This CDR3 contains 14 residues. J lost 1 base, V lost 6 bases, and 6 bases had no gene match. The germline gives CDR1 MNHNS, CDR2 SASEGT. The CDR3 region has the DNA TGTGCCAGCAGCGCTGACAGGGTATCCTACGAGCAGTACTTC. Its translation is CASSADRVSYEQYF.